A selection of T cell receptor beta chains follows, all from one sample in a study of immune evolution from preneoplasia to lung adenocarcinoma. The assay was immunoSEQ multiplex PCR, and TCRdb's table has in-frame clones only and misses some. The sample consists of roughly 6,600 clones, over 60% of them appearing once. The sample taken for sequencing was FFPE lung adenocarcinoma in situ tissue. These receptors all stem from a person aged 60 to 85 with lung adenocarcinoma. The CDR3 runs from the conserved cysteine through the conserved F or W. The order of the fields is V gene, D gene, clone size, J gene, CDR3 protein, CDR3 DNA. A D gene is named only where the DNA matches it firmly. The size entry is marked missing in some rows and otherwise reads once, few, many or a size class.

TRBV4-2,.,.,TRBJ1-2,CASSLNNVGYGYTF,TGTGCCAGCAGCCTCAACAATGTGGGTTATGGCTACACCTTC
TRBV7-3,TRBD2,.,TRBJ2-2,CASSLAGGMSGELFF,TGTGCCAGCAGCTTAGCGGGGGGGATGTCCGGGGAGCTGTTTTTT
TRBV28,.,.,TRBJ2-5,CASDSWDPGDGETQYF,TGTGCCAGCGATTCATGGGACCCAGGGGATGGGGAGACCCAGTACTTC
TRBV28,TRBD1,.,TRBJ2-1,CASSLARDRVHNEQFF,TGTGCCAGCAGTTTGGCCCGGGACAGGGTCCACAATGAGCAGTTCTTC
TRBV6-5,.,.,TRBJ1-3,CASSYSKGPSGNTIYF,TGTGCCAGCAGTTACAGTAAGGGTCCCTCTGGAAACACCATATATTTT
TRBV7-7,.,.,TRBJ2-1,CASSPEGRANEQFF,TGTGCTAGCAGCCCCGAGGGCAGGGCCAATGAGCAGTTCTTC
TRBV5-3,.,few,TRBJ1-5,CASSADSGEQPQHF,TGTGCCAGCAGCGCGGACAGCGGGGAACAGCCCCAGCATTTT
TRBV20-1,.,.,TRBJ1-1,CSSEREAFF,TGCAGTTCCGAGAGGGAAGCTTTCTTT
TRBV7-9,.,large,TRBJ2-4,CASSSELTVQYF,TGTGCCAGCAGCTCAGAACTGACAGTCCAGTACTTC
TRBV5-1,TRBD2,once,TRBJ2-4,CASSPAGGGSIQYF,TGCGCCAGCAGCCCAGCGGGGGGGGGTTCCATTCAGTACTTC
TRBV19,.,.,TRBJ1-1,CASSTVRTNTEAFF,TGTGCCAGTAGTACCGTCCGGACGAACACTGAAGCTTTCTTT
TRBV6-1,.,.,TRBJ2-5,CASSEDPGAAETQYF,TGTGCCAGCAGTGAAGATCCGGGGGCGGCGGAGACCCAGTACTTC
TRBV14,.,few,TRBJ2-7,CASSQWQREQYF,TGTGCCAGCAGCCAATGGCAGCGGGAGCAGTACTTC
TRBV7-9,.,.,TRBJ2-1,CASSDADDGYNEQFF,TGTGCCAGCAGCGACGCCGACGACGGCTACAATGAGCAGTTCTTC
TRBV6-1,.,.,TRBJ1-2,CASSKESGSVGYTF,TGTGCCAGCAGCAAAGAGTCGGGGTCCGTGGGCTACACCTTC
TRBV6-6,TRBD1,.,TRBJ1-5,CASSMTTGSDQPQHF,TGTGCCAGCAGTATGACGACAGGGTCGGATCAGCCCCAGCATTTT
TRBV9,.,.,TRBJ1-5,CASSVYSNQPQHF,TGTGCCAGCAGCGTTTATAGCAATCAGCCCCAGCATTTT
TRBV9,TRBD2,.,TRBJ2-4,CASSVSGGAQNIQYF,TGTGCCAGCAGCGTCAGCGGGGGGGCGCAAAACATTCAGTACTTC
TRBV20-1,.,.,TRBJ1-1,CSVGGNTEAFF,TGCAGTGTAGGGGGTAACACTGAAGCTTTCTTT
TRBV6-6,.,.,TRBJ2-7,CASTHGWAYEQYF,TGTGCCAGCACCCATGGTTGGGCCTACGAGCAGTACTTC
TRBV7-2,TRBD1,.,TRBJ1-4,CASSSTGIGGEKLFF,TGTGCCAGCAGCTCGACAGGGATCGGAGGTGAAAAACTGTTTTTT
TRBV6-1,TRBD2,.,TRBJ2-2,CASGVGDYYTGELFF,TGTGCCAGCGGGGTCGGGGACTACTACACCGGGGAGCTGTTTTTT
TRBV7-2,.,.,TRBJ2-3,CASTNRGGRGDTQYF,TGTGCCAGCACTAACAGGGGAGGCCGAGGAGATACGCAGTATTTT
TRBV7-9,.,.,TRBJ2-7,CASSQAATGQREQYF,TGTGCCAGCAGCCAGGCCGCGACAGGACAACGCGAGCAGTACTTC
TRBV28,.,.,TRBJ1-6,CASSPRGNSPLHF,TGTGCCAGCAGTCCAAGGGGTAATTCACCCCTCCACTTT
TRBV4-1,.,.,TRBJ1-5,CASSQDVGAGPNQPQHF,TGCGCCAGCAGCCAAGATGTGGGGGCTGGGCCGAATCAGCCCCAGCATTTT
TRBV7-9,.,.,TRBJ1-4,CASSLAGWDNEKLFF,TGTGCCAGCAGCCTCGCAGGGTGGGATAATGAAAAACTGTTTTTT
TRBV2,.,.,TRBJ2-2,CASSDNLPGELFF,TGTGCCAGCAGTGATAATCTCCCCGGGGAGCTGTTTTTT
TRBV7-9,.,few,TRBJ1-5,CASSLGTQSKGGNQPQHF,TGTGCCAGCAGCTTAGGGACACAGAGCAAGGGGGGCAATCAGCCCCAGCATTTT
TRBV6-1,.,once,TRBJ2-7,CASSEATGFTYEQYF,TGTGCCAGCAGTGAAGCAACGGGGTTTACCTACGAGCAGTACTTC
TRBV9,.,.,TRBJ2-1,CASNPWGGPDEQFF,TGTGCCAGCAACCCGTGGGGAGGCCCCGATGAGCAGTTCTTC
TRBV2,.,few,TRBJ2-2,CASTGWPTGELFF,TGTGCCAGCACGGGATGGCCCACCGGGGAGCTGTTTTTT
TRBV30,TRBD1,.,TRBJ2-5,CAWGSRQGASGETQYF,TGTGCCTGGGGATCACGACAGGGGGCATCGGGGGAGACCCAGTACTTC
TRBV5-8,TRBD1,.,TRBJ2-5,CASSLGDRGQETQYF,TGTGCCAGCAGCTTGGGAGACAGGGGGCAAGAGACCCAGTACTTC
TRBV19,TRBD2,.,TRBJ2-1,CASSGLAGVIYNEQFF,TGTGCCAGTAGTGGACTAGCGGGGGTGATATACAATGAGCAGTTCTTC
TRBV7-3,.,.,TRBJ2-1,CASSLGHSNEQFF,TGTGCCAGCAGCTTAGGACACAGCAATGAGCAGTTCTTC
TRBV5-4,TRBD2,.,TRBJ2-5,CASSGPSGGARKETQYF,TGTGCCAGCAGCGGACCTAGCGGGGGGGCTCGAAAAGAGACCCAGTACTTC
TRBV15,.,medium-sized,TRBJ1-4,CATSRDPKDYDEKLFF,TGTGCCACCAGCAGAGATCCAAAGGATTACGATGAAAAACTGTTTTTT
TRBV2,.,.,TRBJ2-1,CASSERGFNEQFF,TGTGCCAGCAGTGAACGAGGGTTCAATGAGCAGTTCTTC
TRBV5-5,.,.,TRBJ2-3,CGGNSTDTQYF,TGTGGGGGGAACAGCACAGATACGCAGTATTTT